This entry lists 12 T cell receptor beta chains sequenced from one sample in a study of T-cell reconstitution after alpha-beta-depleted transplantation in children. Preparation of the TCRbeta library used unique molecular identifiers. Using its own MiXCR run on the PCR reads, TCRdb lists one record per CDR3 protein. The sample shows more than 85,000 distinct CDR3 sequences, about a tenth of them seen only once. The sequenced sample was PBMCs from the stem cell graft donor, obtained from the stem cell graft. The source of these receptors is a human donor who donated a stem cell graft to a child with acute lymphoblastic leukemia.

This clonotype was seen repeatedly, ten times or more. The J gene is TRBJ2-2, the V gene TRBV14; 8 bases line up with TRBD1. The germline V gene has CDR1 SGHDN and CDR2 FVKESK. J gave up 6 bases and V 0 bases, and 3 bases lay outside the gene matches. CDR3 size: 15 residues. In DNA, the CDR3 is TGTGCCAGCAGCCAAGATCAGGGGGCGCCCGGGGAGCTGTTTTTT. Protein: CASSQDQGAPGELFF.

This clonotype was seen repeatedly, ten times or more. The rearrangement uses TRBV10-3 and TRBJ2-5; D is uncertain. Per the germline V gene, CDR1 is ENHRY and CDR2 is SYGVKD. The V end lost 2 bases, the J end lost 6 bases, and 10 bases lay between the germline ends. The CDR3 is 13 amino acids. CDR3: CAISEDQLKTQYF. The CDR3 region has the DNA TGTGCCATCAGTGAGGACCAACTTAAGACCCAGTACTTC.

This clonotype has a count of ten or more. The rearrangement uses TRBV9 and TRBJ2-3; D is undetermined. Germline values: CDR1 SGDLS, CDR2 YYNGEE. There are 14 residues in the CDR3. The germline V and J ends were trimmed by 0 bases and 6 bases, with 11 bases remaining between them. CDR3 bases: TGTGCCAGCAGCGTAGTAGATACCTGGGATACGCAGTATTTT. It translates to CASSVVDTWDTQYF.

This clonotype was counted at least ten times. The V gene is TRBV7-9, the J gene TRBJ2-5; D is unresolved. The CDR3 is made up of 12 amino acids. Germline values: CDR1 SEHNR, CDR2 FQNEAQ (reference sequence). Trimming took off 5 bases at V and 5 bases at J, with 9 bases between the two ends. This CDR3 reads CASSRTVETQYF. CDR3 nucleotide sequence: TGTGCCAGCAGCCGGACGGTGGAGACCCAGTACTTC.

In this sample, this clonotype turned up many times. CDR3 sequence reads: CASSYVNREVREQYF. CDR3 coding DNA: TGTGCCAGCAGTTACGTGAACAGGGAAGTGAGGGAGCAGTACTTC. The chain uses TRBV6-5 and TRBJ2-7; TRBD1 might be the D (6 bases). From germline, CDR1 is MNHEY and CDR2 SVGAGI. Trimming removed 2 bases at V and 7 bases at J, with 18 bases between. This CDR3 contains 15 residues.

This clonotype showed up many times. The chain carries TRBV7-4 and TRBJ2-5; possibly TRBD2 for D (6 bases). The CDR3 loop spans 13 amino acids. Germline CDR1 and CDR2: SGHVT and SQSDAQ. Deletions cut 1 base from V and 5 bases from J, with 8 bases between. CDR3 sequence (DNA): TGTGCCAGCAGCTTAGGACTAGAGGAGACCCAGTACTTC. Protein: CASSLGLEETQYF.

This clonotype occurred many times. The rearrangement uses TRBV24-1 and TRBJ2-1; no clear D. Trimming stripped 1 base from V and 5 bases from J, with 5 bases between. Germline V gives CDR1 KGHDR, CDR2 SFDVKD. CDR3 length: 13 amino acids. The CDR3 region is CATSDFVNNEQFF. The CDR3 DNA follows: TGTGCCACCAGTGATTTTGTGAACAATGAGCAGTTCTTC.

There are many counts of this clonotype. This chain links TRBV20-1 with TRBJ2-5; tentative D call: TRBD2 (6 bases). CDR1 and CDR2 from the germline V gene are DFQATT and SNEGSKA (reference sequence). The CDR3 length is 13 residues. With 3 bases removed from V and 5 bases from J, the gap between germline ends came to 13 bases. The CDR3 nucleotides are TGCAGTGCTAGTTGGGGGGTTTGGGAGACCCAGTACTTC. The encoded protein is CSASWGVWETQYF.

This clonotype showed up many times. V is TRBV9 and J is TRBJ2-2, with D uncertain. The V end lost 10 bases, the J end lost 4 bases, and 17 bases lay between the germline ends. The CDR3 length is 14 residues. Germline V gives CDR1 SGDLS, CDR2 YYNGEE. CDR3 amino acids: CASRPGPSTGELFF. CDR3 DNA: TGTGCCTCTCGACCGGGTCCGAGCACCGGGGAGCTGTTTTTT.

This clonotype has a count of ten or more. The chain combines TRBV5-1 with TRBJ2-7, with 9 bases matching TRBD1. Germline V gene data show CDR1 as SGHRS and CDR2 as YFSETQ. This CDR3 has 14 residues. Unmatched junction bases numbered 4, after V lost 5 bases and J lost 1 base. In nucleotides, the CDR3 is TGCGCCAGCAGGCCCGGGACAGGGTCCTACGAGCAGTACTTC. It translates to CASRPGTGSYEQYF.

This clonotype showed up just a few times. The chain recombines TRBV7-2 with TRBJ2-4, with D perhaps TRBD2 (5 bases). Trimming pared 2 bases from V and 1 base from J, leaving 9 bases between. CDR1 is SGHTA, CDR2 FQGNSA, per germline. This CDR3 has 15 residues. This chain's CDR3 is CASSLTRYAKNIQYF. The CDR3 bases are TGTGCCAGCAGCTTAACTAGATATGCCAAAAACATTCAGTACTTC.

This clonotype appeared many times. CDR3 amino acids: CASSPGTGPNSPLHF. The CDR3 DNA reads TGTGCCAGCAGCCCCGGGACAGGGCCCAATTCACCCCTCCACTTT. The V gene is TRBV12-3 or TRBV12-4, the J gene TRBJ1-6; TRBD1 agrees at 9 bases. The CDR3 has 15 residues. V dropped 6 bases and J dropped 7; count of bases not matched to a gene: 7.